The clone carrying this T cell receptor (beta chain) was counted many times. The antigen remains undetermined. The entry originates in a study of metastatic and nonmetastatic thyroid tumors. About the research overall: Where malignant and benign thyroid patients were concerned, repertoires were compared across blood and tumor or nodule tissue.

V lost 3 bases and J lost 6, with 12 bases in between. The CDR3 is made up of 14 amino acids. Original handling: A classifier for distant metastasis in papillary thyroid cancer was constructed using CDR3 differences observed across clinicopathological groups. TCRdb used MiXCR to call clones anew from the PCR reads. These V and J calls are TCRdb output, not the study's own analysis. The table records tens of thousands of clones, more than 20% of them present only once. Broader study findings: As reported, TCR beta diversity in blood and tumor was significantly higher in malignant thyroid tumors than in benign nodules.

Before thyroid surgery, none of the patients had received any treatment. The sequence was obtained from a male donor with papillary thyroid cancer or a benign thyroid nodule (not recorded which). Some clones in this sample may be carry-over from other donors' samples. V and J are TRBV12-3 or TRBV12-4 and TRBJ1-5; no definite D call. The sequencing sample was made of blood. This chain's CDR3 is CASSFTEDGQPQHF. The CDR3 DNA follows: TGTGCCAGCAGTTTCACAGAGGATGGTCAGCCCCAGCATTTT.